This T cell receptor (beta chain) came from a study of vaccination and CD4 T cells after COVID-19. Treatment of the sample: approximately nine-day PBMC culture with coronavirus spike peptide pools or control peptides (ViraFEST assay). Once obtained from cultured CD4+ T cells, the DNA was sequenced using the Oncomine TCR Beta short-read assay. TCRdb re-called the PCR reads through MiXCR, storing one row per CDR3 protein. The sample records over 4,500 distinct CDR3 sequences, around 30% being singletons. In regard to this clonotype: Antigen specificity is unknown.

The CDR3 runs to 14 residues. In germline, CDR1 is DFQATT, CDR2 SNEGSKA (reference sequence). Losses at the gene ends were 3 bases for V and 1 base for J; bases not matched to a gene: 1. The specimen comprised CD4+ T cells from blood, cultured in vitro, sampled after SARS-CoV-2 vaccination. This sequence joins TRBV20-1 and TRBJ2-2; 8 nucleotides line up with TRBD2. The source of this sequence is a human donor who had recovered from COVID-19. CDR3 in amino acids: CSASGGVNTGELFF. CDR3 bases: TGCAGTGCTAGCGGGGGGGTGAACACCGGGGAGCTGTTTTTT.